A selection of T cell receptor beta chains follows, all from one sample in a study of response to subunit inactivated influenza vaccine. One entry per CDR3 protein, called by TCRdb with MiXCR from the RT-PCR reads. The table lists approximately 700,000 distinct CDR3 sequences, around 14% of them singletons. The sequencing here drew on PBMCs from blood, taken less than 15 days before vaccination. The receptors derive from a man aged 45-60 years who received an inactivated influenza vaccine. The CDR3 runs from the conserved cysteine through the conserved F or W. The D gene is left open where the match is weak. A row's size may be missing; if present it is once, few, many or a size class.

V	D	size	J	CDR3	DNA
TRBV20-1	TRBD1	few	TRBJ1-2	CSAARGGWGYTF	TGCAGTGCGGCTCGAGGGGGCTGGGGCTACACCTTC
TRBV29-1	TRBD1	-	TRBJ1-1	CSASGGATEAFF	TGCAGCGCCTCAGGGGGCGCGACCGAAGCTTTCTTT
TRBV4-2	TRBD2	-	TRBJ2-7	CASSQSQGGGYEQYF	TGTGCCAGCAGCCAAAGTCAAGGCGGGGGGTACGAGCAGTACTTC
TRBV20-1	-	many	TRBJ2-1	CSAARSGVEQFF	TGCAGTGCCGCTAGATCTGGGGTCGAGCAGTTCTTC
TRBV9	-	many	TRBJ2-1	CASSVEQGLLRNEQFF	TGTGCCAGCAGCGTAGAACAAGGACTTCTTAGGAATGAGCAGTTCTTC
TRBV29-1	-	many	TRBJ1-1	CSAMTGWGTEAFF	TGCAGCGCAATGACAGGATGGGGCACTGAAGCTTTCTTT
TRBV6-5	-	few	TRBJ2-3	CASSYRGAHTFTDTQYF	TGTGCCAGCAGTTACCGGGGGGCGCATACCTTCACAGATACGCAGTATTTT
TRBV10-3	-	-	TRBJ2-2	CASRGPTNTGGLFF	TGTGCCTCGAGGGGGCCAACGAACACCGGGGGGCTGTTTTTT
TRBV24-1	-	-	TRBJ2-6	CATSDPGSGANVLTF	TGTGCCACCAGTGACCCAGGATCTGGGGCCAACGTCCTGACTTTC
TRBV5-1	-	few	TRBJ2-7	CASSLVDRNQAQYF	TGCGCCAGCAGCTTGGTCGACAGGAACCAGGCGCAGTACTTC
TRBV20-1	TRBD2	few	TRBJ2-7	CSARDLGTSHEQYF	TGCAGTGCTAGAGACCTCGGGACTAGCCACGAGCAGTACTTC
TRBV15	-	few	TRBJ2-5	CATSSRRAEETQYF	TGTGCCACCAGCTCCCGGAGGGCCGAAGAGACCCAGTACTTC
TRBV24-1	TRBD1	-	TRBJ2-3	CATSDPTGGTDTQYF	TGTGCCACCAGTGATCCTACAGGGGGCACAGATACGCAGTATTTT
TRBV20-1	TRBD2	-	TRBJ2-1	CSAHSSGRRLNEQFF	TGCAGTGCGCACTCTAGCGGGAGGAGGTTAAATGAGCAGTTCTTC
TRBV30	TRBD1	few	TRBJ2-7	CAWSRQGYEQYF	TGTGCCTGGAGCCGACAGGGTTACGAGCAGTACTTC